The source of this T cell receptor (beta chain) is a study of OX40 agonist ivuxolimab in advanced cancers. Looking at the study overall: Checkpoint inhibitors had been given previously to roughly 40% of patients. General study results and limits: Dosing at 0.1 to 3.0 mg/kg was accompanied by clonal expansion of CD4+ and CD8+ blood T cells by week 6.

Systemic immunosuppression or a history of autoimmune disease excluded patients. In germline, CDR1 is ENHRY, CDR2 SYGVKD. The CDR3 runs to 14 residues. The V gene end was trimmed by 3 bases and the J gene end by 5 bases; junction bases not matched to a gene: 4. This clone is medium-sized within its sample. Its antigen is not identified. Sequencing was performed with immunoSEQ multiplex PCR; in TCRdb, only in-frame clones are kept and a portion is missing. The profile covers about 77,000 clones, with roughly 84% appearing a single time and under 6.5% taken by the ten largest. The TCR originated in an adult with an advanced solid tumor such as melanoma, head and neck, liver or kidney cancer. The sequencing here drew on CD4+ or CD8+ T cells sorted from blood, taken in a trial of the OX40 agonist ivuxolimab. The chain recombines TRBV10-3 with TRBJ1-3; 7 bases are shared with TRBD1. The DNA for the CDR3 is TGTGCCATCAGTGATACGACAGGGAGAAACACCATATATTTT. It is translated as CAISDTTGRNTIYF.